The TCR beta chain under discussion was sequenced for a study of T cells in Graves' hyperthyroidism and ophthalmopathy. Researchers took RNA transcripts and amplified the TCR beta CDR3 regions from them. First-round RT-PCR of the TCR CDR3 relied on the HTBI primer set. TCRdb fed the multiplex PCR reads into MiXCR, producing one record per CDR3 protein. This table has roughly 650,000 distinct CDR3 sequences, 16% appearing once. A NOSPECS grade of at least 4, a Clinical Activity Score of at least 3 and duration under 3 months were recorded in ophthalmopathy patients. Diagnosis relied on clinical symptoms, serum thyroxine and TRAb, thyroid ultrasound and orbital computed tomography. The PBMCs had their origin in approximately 10 ml of fresh peripheral blood. This clonotype was recorded a few times. Antigen: not known. The CDR3 contains 14 residues. V was clipped by 4 bases and J by 2 bases, with 15 bases between them. Germline loops: CDR1 DFQATT, CDR2 SNEGSKA (reference sequence).

Broader study findings: Most thyroid clonotypes expanded above 0.001 appeared in blood too.

The chain uses TRBV20-1 and TRBJ2-7, with D perhaps matching TRBD1 or TRBD2 (5 bases each). This TCR came from a woman in her thirties or forties with Graves' ophthalmopathy. The sequencing sample was made of blood. The CDR3 coding sequence is TGCAGTGCTACGCCCGTGGGGGAAACCTACGAGCAGTACTTC. Protein product: CSATPVGETYEQYF.